This T cell receptor beta chain was identified during a study of T cells in narcolepsy (dated by TCRdb to 2016 to 2019). Regarding the complete study: Patients with narcolepsy type 1 or type 2 (NT1, NT2) were enrolled in the study together with healthy control donors. Autoreactive T cells targeting hypocretin neuron self-antigens (hypocretin, TRIB2) were sought in narcolepsy patients, and TCR Vbeta sequencing was used to track clonotypes in blood and CSF. The full study reports these points: No sequences matching autoreactive T cell clones were present in some of the blood memory CD4+ repertoires from patients and controls. Autoreactive clonotypes were reported to be detected serially in the blood of the same patients and of different patients, but not in the blood of healthy controls. Patients and controls had similar numbers of sequenced blood memory CD4+ clonotypes, with averages of 38,000 to 50,000 in patients and 30,000 to 35,000 in controls. Plots comparing CSF and blood CD4+ T cell clonotypes from the same patient highlighted HCRT-specific and TRIB2-specific autoreactive clonotypes.

Note on this clone: Its binding antigen is unknown. Base quality data are lacking; no much larger clone is found one base away.

The germline V gene encodes CDR1 SGHTA and CDR2 FQGNSA. Clipping removes 6 bases from V and 7 bases from J, with 8 as the unmatched junction base count. From the cysteine through the phenylalanine, the CDR3 covers 14 amino acids. The retained sequence is limited to the CDR3, 42 bases, with the frame set at the first base. For TCR Vbeta sequencing, memory CD4+ T cells were sorted ex vivo from the peripheral blood of narcolepsy patients and healthy controls. Library creation used the immunoSEQ multiplex PCR assay. TCRdb obtained this table from immuneACCESS and retained in-frame rearrangements with V and J assigned. These tables miss some clones; where compared with another copy, unresolved V genes account for less than half of the shortfall, and the remainder is unexplained. A total of more than 30,000 clones appear in this sample, under 90% of them only once. Roughly 1.3% of the sample is taken by the ten largest.

This TCR was sampled from a human donor with narcolepsy. The sequenced sample was CD45RA- memory CD4+ T cells from PBMCs. According to the study, the label for this sample's cell subset or site signals: memory T cells sorted ex vivo from peripheral blood. The chain is encoded by TRBV7-2 joined to TRBJ1-2, with 10 middle bases fitting TRBD1. CDR3 region: CASRRPGQGSGYTF. The base sequence is TGTGCCAGCAGGCGTCCGGGACAGGGGTCTGGCTACACCTTC.